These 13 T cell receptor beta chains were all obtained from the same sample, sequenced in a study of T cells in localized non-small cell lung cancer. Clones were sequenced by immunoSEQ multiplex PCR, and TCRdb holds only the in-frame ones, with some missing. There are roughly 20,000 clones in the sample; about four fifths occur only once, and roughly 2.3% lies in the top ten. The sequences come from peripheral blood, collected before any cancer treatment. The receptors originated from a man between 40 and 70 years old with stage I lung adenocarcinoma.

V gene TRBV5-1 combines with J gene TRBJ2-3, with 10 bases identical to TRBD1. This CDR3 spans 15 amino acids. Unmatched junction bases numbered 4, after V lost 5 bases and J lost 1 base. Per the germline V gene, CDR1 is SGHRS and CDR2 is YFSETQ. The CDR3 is CASSPGTGGTDTQYF. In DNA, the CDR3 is TGCGCCAGCAGTCCCGGGACAGGGGGCACAGATACGCAGTATTTT.

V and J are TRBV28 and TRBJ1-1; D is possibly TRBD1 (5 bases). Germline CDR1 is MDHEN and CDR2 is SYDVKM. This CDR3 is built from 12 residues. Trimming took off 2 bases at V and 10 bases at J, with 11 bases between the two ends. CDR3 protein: CASSLGGWGAFF. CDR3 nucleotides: TGTGCCAGCAGTTTAGGGGGTTGGGGAGCTTTCTTT.

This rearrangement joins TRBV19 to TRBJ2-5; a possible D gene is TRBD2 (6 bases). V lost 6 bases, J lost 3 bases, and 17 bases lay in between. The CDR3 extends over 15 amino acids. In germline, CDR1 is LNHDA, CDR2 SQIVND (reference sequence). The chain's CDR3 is CASRPVGRGKETQYF. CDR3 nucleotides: TGTGCCAGTAGACCCGTCGGACGGGGGAAAGAGACCCAGTACTTC.

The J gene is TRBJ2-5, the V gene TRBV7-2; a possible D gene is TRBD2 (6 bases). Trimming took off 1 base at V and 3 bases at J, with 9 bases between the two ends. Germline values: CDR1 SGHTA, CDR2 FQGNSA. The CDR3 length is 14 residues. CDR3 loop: CASSLVGGKETQYF. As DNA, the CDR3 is TGTGCCAGCAGCTTAGTAGGAGGGAAAGAGACCCAGTACTTC.

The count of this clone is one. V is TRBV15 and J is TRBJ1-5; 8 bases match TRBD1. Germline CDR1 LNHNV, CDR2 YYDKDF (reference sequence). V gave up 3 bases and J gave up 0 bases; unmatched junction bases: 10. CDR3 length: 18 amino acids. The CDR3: CATSREAGGANSNQPQHF. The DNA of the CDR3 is TGTGCCACCAGCAGGGAAGCAGGGGGCGCAAATAGCAATCAGCCCCAGCATTTT.

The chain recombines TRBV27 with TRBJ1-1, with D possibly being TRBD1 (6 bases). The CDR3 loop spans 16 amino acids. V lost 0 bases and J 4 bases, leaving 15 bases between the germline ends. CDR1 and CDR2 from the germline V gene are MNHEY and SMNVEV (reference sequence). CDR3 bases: TGTGCCAGCAGTTTATCTTGGGGGGGCTCGGGCACTGAAGCTTTCTTT. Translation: CASSLSWGGSGTEAFF.

CDR3: CASSSWGTYRNTIYF. The DNA for the CDR3 is TGTGCCAGCAGCTCCTGGGGGACGTACAGAAACACCATATATTTT. The chain uses TRBV5-6 and TRBJ1-3, with a possible D match to TRBD1 (5 bases). Germline V gene lookup returns CDR1 SGHDT and CDR2 YYEEEE. This CDR3 spans 15 amino acids. V gave up 3 bases and J gave up 5 bases, with 15 bases separating them.

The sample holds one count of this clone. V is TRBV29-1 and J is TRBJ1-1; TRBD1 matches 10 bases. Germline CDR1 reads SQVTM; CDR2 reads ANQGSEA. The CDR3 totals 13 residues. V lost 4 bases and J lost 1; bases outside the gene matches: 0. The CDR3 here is CSVGQGANTEAFF. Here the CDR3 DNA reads TGCAGCGTTGGACAGGGGGCGAACACTGAAGCTTTCTTT. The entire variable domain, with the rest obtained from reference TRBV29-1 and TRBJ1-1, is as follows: SAVISQKPSRDICQRGTSLTIQCQVDSQVTMMFWYRQQPGQSLTLIATANQGSEATYESGFVIDKFPISRPNLTFSTLTVSNMSPEDSSIYLCSVGQGANTEAFFGQGTRLTVV.

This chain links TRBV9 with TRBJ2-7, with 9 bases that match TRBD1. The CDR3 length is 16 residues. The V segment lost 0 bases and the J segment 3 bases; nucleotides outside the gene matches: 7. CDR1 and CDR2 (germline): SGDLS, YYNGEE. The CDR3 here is CASSVAAGTGYYEQYF. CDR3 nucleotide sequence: TGTGCCAGCAGCGTAGCCGCCGGGACAGGGTACTACGAGCAGTACTTC. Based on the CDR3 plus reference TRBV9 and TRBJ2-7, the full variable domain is DSGVTQTPKHLITATGQRVTLRCSPRSGDLSVYWYQQSLDQGLQFLIQYYNGEERAKGNILERFSAQQFPDLHSELNLSSLELGDSALYFCASSVAAGTGYYEQYFGPGTRLTVT.

This CDR3 is CASSLEREVEGDTQYF. For the CDR3, the DNA is TGTGCCAGCAGTTTAGAGCGGGAGGTCGAGGGAGATACGCAGTATTTT. V and J are TRBV28 and TRBJ2-3; 9 positions match TRBD2. CDR3 length equals 16 residues. Germline assignment: CDR1 MDHEN and CDR2 SYDVKM. V lost 2 bases, J lost 5 bases, and 8 bases stayed unmatched.

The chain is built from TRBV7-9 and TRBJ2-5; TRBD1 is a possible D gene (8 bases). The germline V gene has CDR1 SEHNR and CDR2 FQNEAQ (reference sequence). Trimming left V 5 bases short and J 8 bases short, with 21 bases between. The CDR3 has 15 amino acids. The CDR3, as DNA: TGTGCCAGCAGCAACACAGGGGGGGATACAGATACCCAGTACTTC. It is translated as CASSNTGGDTDTQYF.

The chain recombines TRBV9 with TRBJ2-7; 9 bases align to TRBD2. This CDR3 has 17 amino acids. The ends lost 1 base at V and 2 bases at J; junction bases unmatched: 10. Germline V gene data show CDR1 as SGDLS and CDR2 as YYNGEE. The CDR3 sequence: CASSVYSEASGTYEQYF. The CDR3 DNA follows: TGTGCCAGCAGCGTATATTCTGAGGCTAGCGGGACCTACGAGCAGTACTTC. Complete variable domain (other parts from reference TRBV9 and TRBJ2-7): DSGVTQTPKHLITATGQRVTLRCSPRSGDLSVYWYQQSLDQGLQFLIQYYNGEERAKGNILERFSAQQFPDLHSELNLSSLELGDSALYFCASSVYSEASGTYEQYFGPGTRLTVT.

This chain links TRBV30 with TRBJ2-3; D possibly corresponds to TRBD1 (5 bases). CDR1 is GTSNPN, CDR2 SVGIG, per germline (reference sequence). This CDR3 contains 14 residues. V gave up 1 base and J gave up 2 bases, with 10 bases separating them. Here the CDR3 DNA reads TGTGCCTGGAGTGGACAGCTGCTCACAGATACGCAGTATTTT. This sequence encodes CAWSGQLLTDTQYF.